What follows are 6 T cell receptor beta chains derived from one specimen sequenced in a study of lymphopenia after photon versus proton radiotherapy. Assay: immunoSEQ multiplex PCR; the TCRdb copy retains only in-frame clones and omits some. The sample has more than 70,000 clones, around 83% seen once; the top ten hold over 1.1%. Here the sequenced sample was peripheral blood, taken from a patient treated with proton-based radiotherapy. The receptors derive from a man aged 55 to 70 with pancreatic cancer.

This chain links TRBV5-1 with TRBJ2-2; the D gene is possibly TRBD1 (6 bases). CDR1 SGHRS and CDR2 YFSETQ come from the germline V gene. The ends were cut back, 3 bases at V and 2 bases at J, with 11 bases in the middle. The CDR3 covers 15 residues. CDR3 residues: CASSSGQRNTGELFF. The CDR3 nucleotides read TGCGCCAGCAGCTCCGGACAGAGAAACACCGGGGAGCTGTTTTTT.

This clone appeared a single time. V is TRBV5-1 and J is TRBJ2-7, with TRBD1 matching 9 bases. CDR1 and CDR2 (germline): SGHRS, YFSETQ. J gave up 6 bases and V 0 bases, and 7 bases lay outside the gene matches. The length of the CDR3 is 15 residues. The CDR3: CASSLGPQGALEQYF. Here the CDR3 DNA reads TGCGCCAGCAGCTTGGGACCACAGGGGGCCCTCGAGCAGTACTTC.

V gene TRBV11-1 combines with J gene TRBJ2-1; D is possibly TRBD1 or TRBD2 (5 bases each). The CDR3 covers 14 residues. In germline, CDR1 is SGHAT, CDR2 FQDESV (reference sequence). V dropped 4 bases and J dropped 3 bases, with 10 bases sitting between them. Here the CDR3 DNA reads TGTGCCAGCAGCTCCGTGGGGGACTACAATGAGCAGTTCTTC. Translating gives CASSSVGDYNEQFF. Filled out from reference TRBV11-1 and TRBJ2-1, the complete variable domain reads EAEVAQSPRYKITEKSQAVAFWCDPISGHATLYWYRQILGQGPELLVQFQDESVVDDSQLPKDRFSAERLKGVDSTLKIQPAELGDSAMYLCASSSVGDYNEQFFGPGTRLTVL.

This clone has a single count. V usage is TRBV28 and J usage is TRBJ2-7; either TRBD1 or TRBD2 may fit D (5 bases each). CDR1 MDHEN and CDR2 SYDVKM come from the germline V gene. Between the trimmed V and J ends, which lost 5 bases and 3 bases, there was a span of 14 bases. The CDR3 is 14 residues long. Written as DNA, the CDR3 is TGTGCCAGCAGTCTCCCGGGACCGTTCTACGAGCAGTACTTC. Residues: CASSLPGPFYEQYF.

The rearrangement uses TRBV2 and TRBJ1-2; D is undetermined. Germline-derived CDR1 and CDR2 are SNHLY and FYNNEI. The CDR3 is 13 residues long. V dropped 10 bases and J dropped 6 bases, with 18 bases sitting between them. CDR3 coding DNA: TGTGCCACCATGAAAGGCGTTGGAGATGGCTACACCTTC. Protein product: CATMKGVGDGYTF.

This sequence joins TRBV19 and TRBJ2-1; no clear D. CDR1 and CDR2 (germline): LNHDA, SQIVND (reference sequence). The CDR3 runs 12 residues. The germline V and J ends were trimmed by 7 bases and 4 bases, with 8 bases remaining between them. Here the CDR3 reads CASKGPYNEQFF. CDR3 coding DNA: TGTGCCAGTAAAGGTCCGTACAATGAGCAGTTCTTC.